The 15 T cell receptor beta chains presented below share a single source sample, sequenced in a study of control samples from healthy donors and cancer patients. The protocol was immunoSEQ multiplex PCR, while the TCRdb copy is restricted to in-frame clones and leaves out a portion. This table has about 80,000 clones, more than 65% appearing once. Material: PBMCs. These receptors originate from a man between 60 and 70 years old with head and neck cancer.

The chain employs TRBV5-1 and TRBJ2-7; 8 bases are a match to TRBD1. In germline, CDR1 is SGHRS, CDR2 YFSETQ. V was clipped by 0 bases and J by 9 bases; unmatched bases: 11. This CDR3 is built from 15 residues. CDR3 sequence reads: CASSLAQSGGSVQYF. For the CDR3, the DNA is TGCGCCAGCAGCTTGGCTCAGTCAGGGGGCTCGGTGCAGTACTTC.

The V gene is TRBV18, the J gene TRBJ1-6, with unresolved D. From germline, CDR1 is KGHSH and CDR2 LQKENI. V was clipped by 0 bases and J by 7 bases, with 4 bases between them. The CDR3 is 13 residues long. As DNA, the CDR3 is TGTGCCAGCTCACCACCCTTAAATTCACCCCTCCACTTT. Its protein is CASSPPLNSPLHF.

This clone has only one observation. CDR3 bases: TGTGCCAGCAGTTCCCGACAGGGCTATAGCAATCAGCCCCAGCATTTT. Protein: CASSSRQGYSNQPQHF. The J gene is TRBJ1-5, the V gene TRBV6-5, with 7 positions matching TRBD1. Germline assignment: CDR1 MNHEY and CDR2 SVGAGI. The CDR3 loop spans 16 amino acids. The trim removed 4 bases at V and 0 bases at J, leaving 6 bases unmatched.

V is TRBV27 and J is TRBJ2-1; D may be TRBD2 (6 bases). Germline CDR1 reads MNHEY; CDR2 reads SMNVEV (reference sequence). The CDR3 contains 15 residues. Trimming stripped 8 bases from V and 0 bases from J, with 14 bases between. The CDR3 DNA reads TGTGCCAGCGGCTATAGCGGTTACTCCTACAATGAGCAGTTCTTC. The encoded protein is CASGYSGYSYNEQFF.

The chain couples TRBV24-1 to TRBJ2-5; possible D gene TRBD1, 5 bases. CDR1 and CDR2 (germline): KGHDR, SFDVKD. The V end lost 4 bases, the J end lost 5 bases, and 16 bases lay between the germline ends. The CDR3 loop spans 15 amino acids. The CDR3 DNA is TGTGCCACCAGTGACCCCCTCAGGGTTAGGGAGACCCAGTACTTC. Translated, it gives CATSDPLRVRETQYF.

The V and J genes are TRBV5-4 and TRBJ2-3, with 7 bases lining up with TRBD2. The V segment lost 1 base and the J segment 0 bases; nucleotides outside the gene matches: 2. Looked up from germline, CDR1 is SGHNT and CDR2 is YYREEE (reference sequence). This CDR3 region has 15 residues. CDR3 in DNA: TGTGCCAGCAGCTTGACCGGGAGGAGCACAGATACGCAGTATTTT. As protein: CASSLTGRSTDTQYF.

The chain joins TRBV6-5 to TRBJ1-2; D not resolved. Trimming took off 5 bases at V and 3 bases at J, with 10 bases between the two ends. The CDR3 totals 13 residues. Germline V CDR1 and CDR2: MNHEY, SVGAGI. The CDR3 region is CASSRGPYYGYTF. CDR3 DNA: TGTGCCAGCAGTCGAGGGCCCTACTATGGCTACACCTTC.

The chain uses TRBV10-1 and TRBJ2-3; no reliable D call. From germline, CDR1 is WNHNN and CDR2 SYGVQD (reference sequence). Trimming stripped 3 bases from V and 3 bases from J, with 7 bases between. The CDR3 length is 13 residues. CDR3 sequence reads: CASSDDGTDTQYF. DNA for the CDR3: TGCGCCAGCAGTGATGACGGGACAGATACGCAGTATTTT.

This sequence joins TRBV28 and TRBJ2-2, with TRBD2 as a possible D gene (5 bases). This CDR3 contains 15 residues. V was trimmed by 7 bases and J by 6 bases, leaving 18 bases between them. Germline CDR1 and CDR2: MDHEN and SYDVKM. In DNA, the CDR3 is TGTGCCAGCACCTTCCCCCCCCCGGGGTCCGGGGAGCTGTTTTTT. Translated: CASTFPPPGSGELFF.

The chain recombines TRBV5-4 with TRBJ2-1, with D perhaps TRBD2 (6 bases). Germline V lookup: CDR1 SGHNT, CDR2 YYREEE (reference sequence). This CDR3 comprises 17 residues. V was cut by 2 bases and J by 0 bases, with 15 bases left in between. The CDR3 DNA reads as TGTGCCAGCAGCTTAAGTGCGGGATTAAGCTCCTACAATGAGCAGTTCTTC. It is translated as CASSLSAGLSSYNEQFF.

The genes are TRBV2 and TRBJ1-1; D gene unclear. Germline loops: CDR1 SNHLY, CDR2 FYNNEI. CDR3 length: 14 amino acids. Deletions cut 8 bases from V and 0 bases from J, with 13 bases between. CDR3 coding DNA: TGTGCCAGCGTGTATGCTGGGATGAACACTGAAGCTTTCTTT. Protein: CASVYAGMNTEAFF. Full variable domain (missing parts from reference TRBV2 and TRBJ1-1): EPEVTQTPSHQVTQMGQEVILRCVPISNHLYFYWYRQILGQKVEFLVSFYNNEISEKSEIFDDQFSVERPDGSNFTLKIRSTKLEDSAMYFCASVYAGMNTEAFFGQGTRLTVV.

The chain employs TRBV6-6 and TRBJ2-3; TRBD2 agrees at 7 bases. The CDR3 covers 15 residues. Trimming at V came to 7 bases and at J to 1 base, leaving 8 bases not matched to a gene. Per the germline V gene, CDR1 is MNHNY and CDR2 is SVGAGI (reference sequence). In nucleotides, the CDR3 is TGTGCCAGCAAGGGGCGGGAGCGGGGCACAGATACGCAGTATTTT. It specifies CASKGRERGTDTQYF.

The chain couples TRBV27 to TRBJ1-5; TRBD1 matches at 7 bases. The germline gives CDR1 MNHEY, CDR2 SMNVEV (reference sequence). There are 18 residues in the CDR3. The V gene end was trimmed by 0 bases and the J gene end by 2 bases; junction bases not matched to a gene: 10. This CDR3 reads CASSLSRGDRDRNQPQHF. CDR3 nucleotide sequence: TGTGCCAGCAGTTTATCTAGGGGTGACAGGGATCGCAATCAGCCCCAGCATTTT.

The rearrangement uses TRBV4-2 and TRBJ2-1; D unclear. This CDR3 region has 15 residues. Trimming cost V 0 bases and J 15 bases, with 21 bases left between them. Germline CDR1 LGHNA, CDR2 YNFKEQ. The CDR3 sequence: CASSQDTQRSGILFF. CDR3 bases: TGTGCCAGCAGCCAAGATACCCAGCGATCGGGTATTTTGTTCTTC.

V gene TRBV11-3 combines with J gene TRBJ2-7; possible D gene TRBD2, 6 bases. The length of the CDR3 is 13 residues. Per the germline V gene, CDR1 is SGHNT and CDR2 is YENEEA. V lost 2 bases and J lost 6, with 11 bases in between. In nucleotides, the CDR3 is TGTGCCAGCAGCTTACGGGAGAGGGGCGAGCAGTACTTC. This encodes CASSLRERGEQYF.